One and the same sample provided the 27 T cell receptor beta chains below, sequenced in a study of T cell repertoires in ileal Crohn's disease. This table comes from immunoSEQ multiplex PCR, and its TCRdb copy is limited to in-frame clones, with some not included. In the table there are 6,000 to 8,500 clones, roughly 79% of which are singletons. Specimen: ileal tissue. These receptors were taken from an adult with Crohn's disease.

This chain connects TRBV2 to TRBJ2-7; perhaps TRBD1 as D (5 bases). The CDR3 spans 14 residues. V lost 7 bases and J lost 2, with 15 bases in between. Germline V CDR1 and CDR2: SNHLY, FYNNEI. This CDR3 reads CASTKQETTYEQYF. In DNA, the CDR3 is TGTGCCAGCACAAAACAGGAGACAACCTACGAGCAGTACTTC.

The rearrangement uses TRBV11-3 and TRBJ2-2; D might be TRBD1 (6 bases). Germline CDR1 SGHNT, CDR2 YENEEA. Between the trimmed V and J ends, which lost 6 bases and 3 bases, there was a span of 11 bases. The CDR3 contains 14 residues. DNA for the CDR3: TGTGCCAGCAGACAGGGTTGGGACACCGGGGAGCTGTTTTTT. Translation: CASRQGWDTGELFF.

The table lists this clone with a few counts. The chain has TRBV28 and TRBJ2-5, with a weak D call TRBD2 (6 bases). The CDR3 covers 15 residues. Germline V CDR1 and CDR2: MDHEN, SYDVKM. The V end was cut by 8 bases, the J end by 2 bases, with 18 bases between. The CDR3 protein is CASATLRGYQETQYF. In DNA, the CDR3 is TGTGCCAGCGCTACCCTGCGGGGCTATCAAGAGACCCAGTACTTC.

The gene calls are TRBV29-1 and TRBJ1-3; D ambiguous. The CDR3 consists of 17 residues. V dropped 4 bases and J dropped 2 bases, with 21 bases sitting between them. Germline CDR1 SQVTM, CDR2 ANQGSEA. The CDR3 loop reads CSVATRSGSTAGNTIYF. In DNA form, the CDR3 reads TGCAGCGTTGCCACGAGATCCGGGAGTACCGCTGGAAACACCATATATTTT.

The CDR3 region has the DNA TGTGCCAGTAGTATGGAGGGGGCAGTAAGTGGCTACACCTTC. Residues: CASSMEGAVSGYTF. The chain joins TRBV19 to TRBJ1-2; TRBD1 matches 7 bases. CDR1 is LNHDA, CDR2 SQIVND, per germline (reference sequence). The V gene end was trimmed by 3 bases and the J gene end by 7 bases; junction bases not matched to a gene: 8. The CDR3 length is 14 residues.

The chain employs TRBV6-5 and TRBJ2-5, with 9 positions matching TRBD1. The CDR3 length is 16 residues. J was trimmed by 4 bases and V by 3 bases; bases with no gene match: 9. The germline gives CDR1 MNHEY, CDR2 SVGAGI. The CDR3 is CASSYFLQGAVETQYF. CDR3 nucleotide sequence: TGTGCCAGCAGTTATTTCTTACAGGGGGCCGTAGAGACCCAGTACTTC.

The V gene is TRBV6-1, the J gene TRBJ2-7; TRBD2 matches 14 bases. V was clipped by 6 bases and J by 9 bases; unmatched bases: 10. The CDR3 runs 15 residues. Looked up from germline, CDR1 is MNHNS and CDR2 is SASEGT. The CDR3: CASSTGLAGVTGQYF. The CDR3, as DNA: TGTGCCAGCAGCACGGGACTAGCGGGAGTAACGGGGCAGTACTTC.

V gene TRBV10-3 combines with J gene TRBJ2-1; D is perhaps TRBD1 (6 bases). The CDR3 covers 18 residues. The V and J ends lost 0 bases and 0 bases respectively, with 15 bases between them. Germline V CDR1 and CDR2: ENHRY, SYGVKD. The CDR3 sequence: CAISESRGSSGSYNEQFF. The CDR3 DNA follows: TGTGCCATCAGTGAGTCGAGGGGGTCTTCGGGCTCCTACAATGAGCAGTTCTTC.

The genes are TRBV25-1 and TRBJ1-5; the match to TRBD1 covers 7 bases. Unmatched junction bases numbered 10, after V lost 5 bases and J lost 9 bases. Per the germline V gene, CDR1 is MGHDK and CDR2 is SYGVNS. This CDR3 contains 14 residues. The CDR3 reads CASSSGQARRPQHF. Written as DNA, the CDR3 is TGTGCCAGCAGTTCAGGACAGGCTCGGCGGCCCCAGCATTTT.

The CDR3 DNA is TGTGCCAGCAGCGCCCCGGGACACAAGTACTACGAGCAGTACTTC. Its protein product is CASSAPGHKYYEQYF. The chain combines TRBV11-2 with TRBJ2-7, with a weak D call TRBD1 (6 bases). The CDR3 has 15 residues. The ends were cut back, 5 bases at V and 3 bases at J, with 17 bases in the middle. Germline loops: CDR1 SGHAT, CDR2 FQNNGV. Based on the CDR3 plus reference TRBV11-2 and TRBJ2-7, the full variable domain is EAGVAQSPRYKIIEKRQSVAFWCNPISGHATLYWYQQILGQGPKLLIQFQNNGVVDDSQLPKDRFSAERLKGVDSTLKIQPAKLEDSAVYLCASSAPGHKYYEQYFGPGTRLTVT.

The gene calls are TRBV19 and TRBJ1-1, with D perhaps TRBD1 (6 bases). In germline, CDR1 is LNHDA, CDR2 SQIVND (reference sequence). V was trimmed by 4 bases and J by 1 base, leaving 10 bases between them. The CDR3 loop spans 14 amino acids. CDR3: CASSTRTENTEAFF. In nucleotides, the CDR3 is TGTGCCAGTAGTACAAGGACAGAGAACACTGAAGCTTTCTTT.

V and J are TRBV30 and TRBJ2-7; D unresolved. The germline CDR1 and CDR2 sequences are GTSNPN and SVGIG (reference sequence). Deletions cut 0 bases from V and 4 bases from J, with 4 bases between. The CDR3 is 11 residues long. The CDR3 here is CAWSVIYEQYF. Here the CDR3 DNA reads TGTGCCTGGAGTGTTATATACGAGCAGTACTTC. Using reference TRBV30 and TRBJ2-7 for the parts outside the CDR3, the full variable domain is SQTIHQWPATLVQPVGSPLSLECTVEGTSNPNLYWYRQAAGRGLQLLFYSVGIGQISSEVPQNLSASRPQDRQFILSSKKLLLSDSGFYLCAWSVIYEQYFGPGTRLTVT.

CDR3 loop: CASSDGSAGTGELFF. Written as DNA, the CDR3 is TGCGCCAGCAGTGACGGCTCGGCGGGCACCGGGGAGCTGTTTTTT. The chain uses TRBV10-1 and TRBJ2-2; TRBD2 might be the D (5 bases). CDR3 length: 15 residues. Trimming removed 3 bases from V and 4 bases from J, with 12 bases in between. The germline gives CDR1 WNHNN, CDR2 SYGVQD (reference sequence).

This clone was picked up one time. The CDR3 nucleotides read TGTGCCAGCAGCCTCGGGACAGGGGGTGCAGTAGGCTATGGCTACACCTTC. Amino acids: CASSLGTGGAVGYGYTF. V gene TRBV13 combines with J gene TRBJ1-2; 11 bases agree with TRBD1. The J segment lost 4 bases and the V segment lost 5 bases, leaving 12 bases of the junction unmatched. Per the germline V gene, CDR1 is PRHDT and CDR2 is FYEKMQ (reference sequence). This CDR3 comprises 17 residues.

The chain couples TRBV11-3 to TRBJ2-2, with TRBD2 matching over 10 bases. J was trimmed by 4 bases and V by 4 bases; bases with no gene match: 9. Germline CDR1 reads SGHNT; CDR2 reads YENEEA. The CDR3 loop spans 17 amino acids. The CDR3 loop reads CASSSAGGNSGTGELFF. CDR3 DNA: TGTGCCAGCAGCTCAGCGGGAGGGAACTCCGGCACCGGGGAGCTGTTTTTT.

V gene TRBV7-6 combines with J gene TRBJ2-1, with TRBD2 identical over 7 bases. Losses at the gene ends were 5 bases for V and 9 bases for J; bases not matched to a gene: 7. This CDR3 is 13 amino acids long. The germline CDR1 and CDR2 sequences are SGHVS and FNYEAQ. CDR3 bases: TGTGCCAGCAGCGACCGCCCGGGAGGTGAGCAGTTCTTC. This codes for CASSDRPGGEQFF.

The CDR3 DNA follows: TGTGCCAGCAGCAAAGTAGCGGGAGGGCCTAATGAGACAGATACGCAGTATTTT. Residues: CASSKVAGGPNETDTQYF. The chain has TRBV21-1 and TRBJ2-3; the table's TRBD2 call for D was not verified on the DNA. TRBV21-1 is a known pseudogene. The CDR3 consists of 18 residues.

V and J are TRBV7-9 and TRBJ2-7, with 7 bases aligning to TRBD1. Per the germline V gene, CDR1 is SEHNR and CDR2 is FQNEAQ (reference sequence). Losses at the gene ends were 5 bases for V and 2 bases for J; bases not matched to a gene: 9. CDR3 length equals 15 residues. The CDR3 sequence is CASSPIRDSAYEQYF. In DNA form, the CDR3 reads TGTGCCAGCAGCCCAATCCGGGACAGCGCCTACGAGCAGTACTTC.

The V call is TRBV2, the J call TRBJ1-4; D remains ambiguous. Trimming shortened V by 10 bases and J by 7 bases, and 13 bases separated the two germline ends. Germline-derived CDR1 and CDR2 are SNHLY and FYNNEI. This CDR3 comprises 12 residues. CDR3 nucleotide sequence: TGTGCCACTGCAGTCCTAGGTGAAAAACTGTTTTTT. This codes for CATAVLGEKLFF.

The V call is TRBV7-6, the J call TRBJ2-7, with 12 bases matching TRBD1. The ends lost 5 bases at V and 5 bases at J; junction bases unmatched: 4. Germline CDR1 is SGHVS and CDR2 is FNYEAQ. This CDR3 has 14 residues. The CDR3 spells CASSRGTGGHEQYF. Here the CDR3 DNA reads TGTGCCAGCAGCCGCGGGACAGGGGGCCACGAGCAGTACTTC.

The chain combines TRBV5-4 with TRBJ1-2; TRBD1 matches at 12 bases. With 4 bases clipped from V and 8 bases from J, the junction kept 9 bases outside the gene matches. This CDR3 is built from 15 residues. Germline CDR1 SGHNT, CDR2 YYREEE (reference sequence). In DNA, the CDR3 is TGTGCCAGCAGCGGAGAGTGGGACAGGGGGCAGGGCTACACCTTC. It yields the protein CASSGEWDRGQGYTF.

This sequence joins TRBV7-8 and TRBJ2-1, with TRBD2 as a possible D gene (6 bases). Germline V gene sequence: CDR1 SGHVS, CDR2 FQNEAQ. This CDR3 region has 16 residues. Trimming stripped 5 bases from V and 4 bases from J, with 18 bases between. The CDR3: CASSLTRGSGYNEQFF. In DNA form, the CDR3 reads TGTGCCAGCAGCCTCACCCGGGGTAGCGGTTACAATGAGCAGTTCTTC. Variable domain in full (rest from reference TRBV7-8 and TRBJ2-1): GAGVSQSPRYKVAKRGQDVALRCDPISGHVSLFWYQQALGQGPEFLTYFQNEAQLDKSGLPSDRFFAERPEGSVSTLKIQRTQQEDSAVYLCASSLTRGSGYNEQFFGPGTRLTVL.

The chain uses TRBV18 and TRBJ2-7; D uncertain. Germline values: CDR1 KGHSH, CDR2 LQKENI. Trimming took off 0 bases at V and 2 bases at J, with 8 bases between the two ends. The CDR3 is 14 amino acids. Written as DNA, the CDR3 is TGTGCCAGCTCACCACCGGGCCTAACCTACGAGCAGTACTTC. As protein: CASSPPGLTYEQYF.

The chain uses TRBV19 and TRBJ1-2; TRBD1 might be the D (6 bases). This CDR3 is 15 amino acids long. Trimming stripped 7 bases from V and 1 base from J, with 16 bases between. Germline-derived CDR1 and CDR2 are LNHDA and SQIVND (reference sequence). CDR3 nucleotide sequence: TGTGCCAGTACCCTAGGGACAACCATTAACTATGGCTACACCTTC. It translates to CASTLGTTINYGYTF.

The chain combines TRBV5-4 with TRBJ2-5; TRBD1 might be the D (6 bases). The CDR3 is made up of 14 amino acids. V was clipped by 1 base and J by 3 bases, with 10 bases between them. Per the germline V gene, CDR1 is SGHNT and CDR2 is YYREEE (reference sequence). CDR3: CASSLFQGKETQYF. For the CDR3, the DNA is TGTGCCAGCAGCTTGTTCCAGGGGAAAGAGACCCAGTACTTC.

As for this clone: At one of its ends the junction is not consistent with the germline gene, which may arise from a read error. Other DNA sequences within the sample encode an identical CDR3. J is TRBJ1-6 and V is TRBV30, with 7 bases fitting TRBD1. The germline V gene has CDR1 GTSNPN and CDR2 SVGIG (reference sequence). The CDR3 covers 13 residues. CDR3 protein: CAYNRDSNSPLHF. The CDR3 DNA reads TGTGCCTACAACCGGGACAGTAATTCCCCCCTCCACTTT. The variable domain in full, completed from reference TRBV30 and TRBJ1-6, reads SQTIHQWPATLVQPVGSPLSLECTVEGTSNPNLYWYRQAAGRGLQLLFYSVGIGQISSEVPQNLSASRPQDRQFILSSKKLLLSDSGFYLCAYNRDSNSPLHFGNGTRLTVT.

V gene TRBV18 combines with J gene TRBJ2-7; no clear D gene. The germline CDR1 and CDR2 sequences are KGHSH and LQKENI. The CDR3 runs 13 residues. The V end was cut by 4 bases, the J end by 0 bases, with 7 bases between. CDR3 sequence reads: CASSRSGSYEQYF. As DNA, the CDR3 is TGTGCCAGCTCACGGTCAGGCTCCTACGAGCAGTACTTC.